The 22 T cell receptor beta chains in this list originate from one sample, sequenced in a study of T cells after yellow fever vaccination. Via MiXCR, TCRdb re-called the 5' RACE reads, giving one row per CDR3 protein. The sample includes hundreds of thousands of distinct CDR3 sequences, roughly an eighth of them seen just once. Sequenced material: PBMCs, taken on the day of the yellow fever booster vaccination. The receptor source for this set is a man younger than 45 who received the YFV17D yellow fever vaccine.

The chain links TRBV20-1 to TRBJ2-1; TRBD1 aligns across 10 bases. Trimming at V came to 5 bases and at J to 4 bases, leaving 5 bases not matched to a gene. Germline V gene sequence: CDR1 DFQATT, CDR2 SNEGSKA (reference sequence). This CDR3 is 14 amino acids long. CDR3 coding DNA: TGCAGTGCTGCCCGACAGGGGGCATACAATGAGCAGTTCTTC. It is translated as CSAARQGAYNEQFF.

The CDR3 DNA reads as TGTGCCAGCAGCTACATTAAGTGGTTTTCCAAAATTACCTACGAGCAGTACTTC. It yields the protein CASSYIKWFSKITYEQYF. The V call is TRBV11-2, the J call TRBJ2-7; D is ambiguous. The germline V gene encodes CDR1 SGHAT and CDR2 FQNNGV. Trimming left V 4 bases short and J 2 bases short, with 24 bases between. This CDR3 contains 18 residues.

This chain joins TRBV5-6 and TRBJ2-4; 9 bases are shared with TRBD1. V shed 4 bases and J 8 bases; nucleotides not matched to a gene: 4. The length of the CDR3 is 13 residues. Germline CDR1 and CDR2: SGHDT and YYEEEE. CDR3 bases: TGTGCCAGCAGCATCCGGGACAGGGACATTCAGTACTTC. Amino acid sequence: CASSIRDRDIQYF. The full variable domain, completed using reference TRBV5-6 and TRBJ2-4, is DAGVTQSPTHLIKTRGQQVTLRCSPKSGHDTVSWYQQALGQGPQFIFQYYEEEERQRGNFPDRFSGHQFPNYSSELNVNALLLGDSALYLCASSIRDRDIQYFGAGTRLSVL.

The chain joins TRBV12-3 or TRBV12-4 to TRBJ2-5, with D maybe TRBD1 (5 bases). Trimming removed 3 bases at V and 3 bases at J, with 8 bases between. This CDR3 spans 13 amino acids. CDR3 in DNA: TGTGCCAGCAGTTTCAGGGCTAAAGAGACCCAGTACTTC. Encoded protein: CASSFRAKETQYF.

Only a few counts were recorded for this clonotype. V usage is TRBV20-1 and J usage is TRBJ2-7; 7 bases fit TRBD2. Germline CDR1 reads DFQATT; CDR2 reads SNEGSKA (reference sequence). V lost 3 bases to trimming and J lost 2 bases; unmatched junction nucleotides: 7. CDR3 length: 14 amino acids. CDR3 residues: CSASPSGSTYEQYF. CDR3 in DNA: TGCAGTGCTAGTCCTAGCGGTTCGACCTACGAGCAGTACTTC.

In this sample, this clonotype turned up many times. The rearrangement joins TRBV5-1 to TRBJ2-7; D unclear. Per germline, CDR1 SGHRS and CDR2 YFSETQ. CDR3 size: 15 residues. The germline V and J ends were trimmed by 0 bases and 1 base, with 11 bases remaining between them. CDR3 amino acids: CASSLEQTLSYEQYF. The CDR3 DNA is TGCGCCAGCAGCTTGGAACAGACCCTTTCCTACGAGCAGTACTTC.

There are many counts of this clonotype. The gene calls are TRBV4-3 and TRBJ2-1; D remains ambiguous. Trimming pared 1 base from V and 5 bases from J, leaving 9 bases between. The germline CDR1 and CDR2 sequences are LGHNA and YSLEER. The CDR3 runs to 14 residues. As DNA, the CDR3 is TGCGCCAGCAGCCAAGCAACCGGGCACAATGAGCAGTTCTTC. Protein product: CASSQATGHNEQFF.

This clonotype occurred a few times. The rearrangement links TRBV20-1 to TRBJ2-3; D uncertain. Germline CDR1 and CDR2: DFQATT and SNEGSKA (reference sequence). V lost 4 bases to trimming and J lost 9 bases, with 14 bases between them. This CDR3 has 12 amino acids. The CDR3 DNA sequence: TGCAGTGCTACCGCGATCGCCGGAACGCAGTATTTT. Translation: CSATAIAGTQYF.

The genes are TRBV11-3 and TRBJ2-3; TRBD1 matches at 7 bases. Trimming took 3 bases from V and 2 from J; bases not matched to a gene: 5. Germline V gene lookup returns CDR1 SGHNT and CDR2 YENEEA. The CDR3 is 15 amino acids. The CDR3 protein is CASSFGTENTDTQYF. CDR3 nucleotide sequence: TGTGCCAGCAGCTTCGGGACAGAAAACACAGATACGCAGTATTTT.

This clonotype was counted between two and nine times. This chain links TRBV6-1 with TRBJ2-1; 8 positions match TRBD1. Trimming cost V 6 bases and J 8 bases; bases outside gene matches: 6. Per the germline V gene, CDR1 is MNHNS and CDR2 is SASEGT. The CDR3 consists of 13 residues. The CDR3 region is CASRLDRVHEQFF. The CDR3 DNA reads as TGTGCCAGCAGACTGGACAGGGTCCATGAGCAGTTCTTC.

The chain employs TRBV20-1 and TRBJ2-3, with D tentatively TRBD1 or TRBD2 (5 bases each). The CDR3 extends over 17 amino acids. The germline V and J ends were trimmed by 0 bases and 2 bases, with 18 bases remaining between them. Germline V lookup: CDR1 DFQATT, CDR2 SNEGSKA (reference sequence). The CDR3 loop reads CSARDVRGQSYTDTQYF. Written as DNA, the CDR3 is TGCAGTGCTAGAGATGTGAGGGGCCAGTCCTACACAGATACGCAGTATTTT.

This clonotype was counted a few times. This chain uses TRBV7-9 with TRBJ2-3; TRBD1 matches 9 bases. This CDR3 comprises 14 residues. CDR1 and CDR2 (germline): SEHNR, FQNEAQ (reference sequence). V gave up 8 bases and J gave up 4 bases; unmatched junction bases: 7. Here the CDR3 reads CASRTGTGSDTQYF. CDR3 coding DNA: TGTGCCAGCCGCACCGGGACAGGGTCAGATACGCAGTATTTT.

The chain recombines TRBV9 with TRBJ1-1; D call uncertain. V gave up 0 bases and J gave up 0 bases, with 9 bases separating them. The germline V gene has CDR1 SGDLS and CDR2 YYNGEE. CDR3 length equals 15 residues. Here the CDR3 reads CASSVGVQLNTEAFF. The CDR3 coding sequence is TGTGCCAGCAGCGTAGGGGTTCAGCTGAACACTGAAGCTTTCTTT.

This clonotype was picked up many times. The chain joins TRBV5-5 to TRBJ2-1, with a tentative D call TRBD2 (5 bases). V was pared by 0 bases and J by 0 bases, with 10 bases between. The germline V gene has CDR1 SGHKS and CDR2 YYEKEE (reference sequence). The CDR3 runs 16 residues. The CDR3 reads CASSLETGISYNEQFF. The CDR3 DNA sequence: TGTGCCAGCAGCTTGGAGACGGGAATCTCCTACAATGAGCAGTTCTTC. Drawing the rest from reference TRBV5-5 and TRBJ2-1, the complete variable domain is DAGVTQSPTHLIKTRGQQVTLRCSPISGHKSVSWYQQVLGQGPQFIFQYYEKEERGRGNFPDRFSARQFPNYSSELNVNALLLGDSALYLCASSLETGISYNEQFFGPGTRLTVL.

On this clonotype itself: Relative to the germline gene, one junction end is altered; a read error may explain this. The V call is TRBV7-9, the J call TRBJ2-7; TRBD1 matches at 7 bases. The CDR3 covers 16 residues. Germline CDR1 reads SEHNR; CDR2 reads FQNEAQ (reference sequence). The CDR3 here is CAISPRLTGARREQYF. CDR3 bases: TGTGCCATCAGCCCCCGGCTCACAGGGGCCCGAAGGGAGCAGTACTTC.

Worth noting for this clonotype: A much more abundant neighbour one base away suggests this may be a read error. CDR3 amino acids: CGSSFGDNSNEQFF. CDR3 coding DNA: TGTGGCAGCAGCTTTGGGGACAACTCCAATGAGCAGTTCTTC. The rearrangement joins TRBV7-6 to TRBJ2-1; the D gene is possibly TRBD1 (6 bases). In germline, CDR1 is SGHVS, CDR2 FNYEAQ. CDR3 length: 14 amino acids.

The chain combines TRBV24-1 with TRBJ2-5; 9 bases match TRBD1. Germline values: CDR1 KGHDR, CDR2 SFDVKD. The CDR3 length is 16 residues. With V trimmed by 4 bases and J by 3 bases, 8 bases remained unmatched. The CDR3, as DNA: TGTGCCACCAGTGAGCCCGGGACAGGGAAGGAAGAGACCCAGTACTTC. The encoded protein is CATSEPGTGKEETQYF.

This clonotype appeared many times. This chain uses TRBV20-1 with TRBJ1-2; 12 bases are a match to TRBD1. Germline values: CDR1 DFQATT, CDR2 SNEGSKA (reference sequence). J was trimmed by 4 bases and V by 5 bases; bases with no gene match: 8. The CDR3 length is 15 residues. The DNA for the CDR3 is TGCAGTGCTTCACCGGGACAGGGGGCGGCCTATGGCTACACCTTC. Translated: CSASPGQGAAYGYTF.

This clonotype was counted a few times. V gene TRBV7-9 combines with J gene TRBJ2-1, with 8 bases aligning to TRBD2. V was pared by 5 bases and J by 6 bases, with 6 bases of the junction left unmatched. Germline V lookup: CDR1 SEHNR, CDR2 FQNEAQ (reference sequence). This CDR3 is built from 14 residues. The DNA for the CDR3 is TGTGCCAGCAGCCCGGGACTAGTCCGCAATGAGCAGTTCTTC. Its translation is CASSPGLVRNEQFF.

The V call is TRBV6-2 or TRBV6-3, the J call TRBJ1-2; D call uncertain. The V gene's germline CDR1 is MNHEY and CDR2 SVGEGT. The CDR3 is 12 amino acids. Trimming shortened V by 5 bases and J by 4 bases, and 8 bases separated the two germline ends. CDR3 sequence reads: CASSPTFYGYTF. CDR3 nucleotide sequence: TGTGCCAGCAGTCCGACTTTCTATGGCTACACCTTC.

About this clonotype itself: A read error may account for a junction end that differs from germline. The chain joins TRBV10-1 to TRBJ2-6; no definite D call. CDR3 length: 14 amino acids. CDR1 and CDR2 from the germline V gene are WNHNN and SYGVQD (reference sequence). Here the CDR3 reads CARSGYTGANVLTF. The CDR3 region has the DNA TGCGCCAGAAGTGGCTATACTGGGGCCAACGTCCTGACTTTC.

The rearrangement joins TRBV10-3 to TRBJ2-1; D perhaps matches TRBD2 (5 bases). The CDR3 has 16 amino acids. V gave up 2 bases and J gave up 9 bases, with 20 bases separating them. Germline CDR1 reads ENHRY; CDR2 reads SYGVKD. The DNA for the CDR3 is TGTGCCATCAGTGAGCCCGGGCTTCGGGAAGGTGGTGAGCAGTTCTTC. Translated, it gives CAISEPGLREGGEQFF.